This T cell receptor (beta chain) was sequenced for a study of brain metastases from non-small cell lung cancer. From germline, CDR1 is SGHRS and CDR2 YFSETQ. V trimming: 4 bases; J trimming: 7 bases; junction bases outside the gene matches: 11. This CDR3 comprises 15 residues. Only in-frame clones appear in the TCRdb table, and some are missing; sequencing was by immunoSEQ multiplex PCR. The sample contains roughly 2,500 clones, around 81% of which appear only once. The sample comprised tumor-adjacent normal tissue. The sequence derives from a donor at least 40 years old with non-small cell lung cancer. This chain joins TRBV5-1 and TRBJ2-7; TRBD1 aligns across 10 bases. The DNA of the CDR3 is TGCGCCAGCAGCCTCACATTCGGGACAGGGGAAGAGCAGTACTTC. It encodes CASSLTFGTGEEQYF.